These 28 T cell receptor beta chains were all obtained from the same sample, sequenced in a study of blood T cell repertoires in COVID-19. TCRdb keeps only in-frame clones here, not all; method: immunoSEQ multiplex PCR. The table shows some 220,000 clones, with 84% occurring only once. Sequencing was carried out using peripheral blood. The receptors here all came from a man in his forties or fifties with acute or convalescent COVID-19.

To note about this clone: One end of the junction fails to match germline, which may point to a read error. The J gene is TRBJ2-1, the V gene TRBV14; possibly TRBD2 for D (5 bases). The CDR3 has 11 amino acids. CDR1 is SGHDN and CDR2 is FVKESK in the germline V gene. In DNA, the CDR3 is TGTGCCAGCAGCCTATCGGGGATAATTATCTTC. Protein: CASSLSGIIIF.

The genes are TRBV11-1 and TRBJ2-2; D is ambiguous. With 5 bases removed from V and 5 bases from J, the gap between germline ends came to 6 bases. The CDR3 has 12 residues. CDR1 is SGHAT and CDR2 is FQDESV in the germline V gene (reference sequence). The CDR3 is CASSPSTGELFF. CDR3 DNA sequence: TGTGCCAGCAGCCCTTCGACCGGGGAGCTGTTTTTT.

The V call is TRBV30, the J call TRBJ1-2; D unresolved. Germline CDR1 GTSNPN, CDR2 SVGIG (reference sequence). The CDR3 is 13 residues long. Trimming shortened V by 0 bases and J by 6 bases, and 11 bases separated the two germline ends. CDR3 sequence: CAWSVSPRNGYTF. The CDR3 bases are TGTGCCTGGAGTGTATCGCCGCGGAATGGCTACACCTTC.

V is TRBV5-4 and J is TRBJ2-3, with 11 bases identical to TRBD1. The ends lost 5 bases at V and 4 bases at J; junction bases unmatched: 6. The CDR3 sequence is 15 residues long. From germline, CDR1 is SGHNT and CDR2 YYREEE (reference sequence). The CDR3 here is CASSIGQGASDTQYF. The DNA of the CDR3 is TGTGCCAGCAGTATCGGACAGGGGGCCTCAGATACGCAGTATTTT.

The rearrangement uses TRBV30 and TRBJ1-1; 9 nucleotides agree with TRBD1. The CDR3 has 16 residues. The germline V gene has CDR1 GTSNPN and CDR2 SVGIG (reference sequence). The V gene end was trimmed by 2 bases and the J gene end by 1 base; junction bases not matched to a gene: 8. Here the CDR3 reads CAWSFGTGHRNTEAFF. Here the CDR3 DNA reads TGTGCCTGGAGTTTCGGGACAGGGCATCGGAACACTGAAGCTTTCTTT.

This clone appeared a few times. Here the CDR3 reads CASSDRGPYEQYF. The CDR3 coding sequence is TGTGCCAGCAGTGATAGGGGTCCCTACGAGCAGTACTTC. V gene TRBV2 combines with J gene TRBJ2-7; D may be TRBD1 (5 bases). Germline CDR1 reads SNHLY; CDR2 reads FYNNEI. Between the trimmed V and J ends, which lost 3 bases and 2 bases, there was a span of 8 bases. This CDR3 spans 13 amino acids. Combining the CDR3 with reference TRBV2 and TRBJ2-7 gives the whole variable domain EPEVTQTPSHQVTQMGQEVILRCVPISNHLYFYWYRQILGQKVEFLVSFYNNEISEKSEIFDDQFSVERPDGSNFTLKIRSTKLEDSAMYFCASSDRGPYEQYFGPGTRLTVT.

V is TRBV12-5 and J is TRBJ1-5; D unresolved. V lost 5 bases to trimming and J lost 2 bases, with 13 bases between them. The CDR3 is 15 residues long. From germline, CDR1 is LGHNT and CDR2 FRNRAP. CDR3 sequence: CASGGAVVGNQPQHF. CDR3 DNA sequence: TGTGCTAGTGGTGGCGCGGTGGTCGGCAATCAGCCCCAGCATTTT.

The chain combines TRBV7-9 with TRBJ2-1; 8 bases match TRBD1. The V and J ends lost 5 bases and 3 bases, in that order; junction bases with no gene match: 9. The CDR3 consists of 16 residues. Germline CDR1 and CDR2: SEHNR and FQNEAQ (reference sequence). CDR3: CASSPRLTGVYNEQFF. As DNA, the CDR3 is TGTGCCAGCAGCCCAAGGTTGACAGGGGTCTACAATGAGCAGTTCTTC.

The chain combines TRBV5-8 with TRBJ2-7, with D tentatively TRBD2 (5 bases). V was clipped by 2 bases and J by 0 bases, with 9 bases between them. The length of the CDR3 is 14 residues. The germline CDR1 and CDR2 sequences are SGHTS and YDEGEE. The DNA for the CDR3 is TGTGCCAGCAGCTTCAGCGGAACCTCCTACGAGCAGTACTTC. Its translation: CASSFSGTSYEQYF.

The genes are TRBV11-2 and TRBJ1-2; TRBD1 matches 7 bases. The J segment lost 5 bases and the V segment lost 5 bases, leaving 5 bases of the junction unmatched. CDR3 length: 13 amino acids. Germline lookup yields CDR1 SGHAT and CDR2 FQNNGV. In DNA, the CDR3 is TGTGCCAGCAGCCTCGGACAGGAGTATGGCTACACCTTC. It codes for CASSLGQEYGYTF.

This clone occurred a few times. The chain links TRBV5-6 to TRBJ2-7; D perhaps matches TRBD2 (7 bases). The germline CDR1 and CDR2 sequences are SGHDT and YYEEEE. The CDR3 has 14 residues. V shed 2 bases and J shed 5 bases, with 14 bases lying between them. CDR3 nucleotides: TGTGCCAGCAGCTTTAGTACAGGGAGGGACGAGCAGTACTTC. Translated, it gives CASSFSTGRDEQYF.

V and J are TRBV3-1 (or the pseudogene TRBV3-2) and TRBJ1-2; 8 bases fit TRBD1. CDR1 is LGHDT, CDR2 YNNKEL, per germline (reference sequence). This CDR3 is 14 amino acids long. With V trimmed by 6 bases and J by 8 bases, 11 bases remained unmatched. The CDR3 is CASRNQGAREGYTF. The CDR3 DNA reads TGTGCCAGCAGAAACCAGGGGGCGCGAGAGGGCTACACCTTC.

V usage is TRBV20-1 and J usage is TRBJ2-1; 10 bases match TRBD2. The germline V gene encodes CDR1 DFQATT and CDR2 SNEGSKA (reference sequence). V gave up 3 bases and J gave up 7 bases; unmatched junction bases: 12. This CDR3 spans 16 amino acids. The CDR3 DNA reads TGCAGTGCTAGTTCTAGCGGGAGAGGTTTCCGGAATGAGCAGTTCTTC. It codes for CSASSSGRGFRNEQFF.

This clone was seen a few times. V gene TRBV7-8 combines with J gene TRBJ1-1; TRBD1 is a possible D gene (6 bases). Trimming shortened V by 7 bases and J by 2 bases, and 17 bases separated the two germline ends. Germline CDR1 and CDR2: SGHVS and FQNEAQ. This CDR3 contains 15 residues. The CDR3 spells CASTPGWTENTEAFF. The CDR3 DNA sequence: TGTGCCAGCACCCCCGGGTGGACAGAAAACACTGAAGCTTTCTTT.

The chain couples TRBV9 to TRBJ1-2; weak D call: TRBD1 (5 bases). V lost 3 bases to trimming and J lost 8 bases, with 20 bases between them. CDR1 and CDR2 (germline): SGDLS, YYNGEE. This CDR3 region has 15 residues. In nucleotides, the CDR3 is TGTGCCAGCAGCGGCCCGGGACTTGGGTTTTTAGGCTACACCTTC. It yields the protein CASSGPGLGFLGYTF. The complete variable domain, with remaining parts taken from reference TRBV9 and TRBJ1-2, reads DSGVTQTPKHLITATGQRVTLRCSPRSGDLSVYWYQQSLDQGLQFLIQYYNGEERAKGNILERFSAQQFPDLHSELNLSSLELGDSALYFCASSGPGLGFLGYTFGSGTRLTVV.

The chain employs TRBV5-1 and TRBJ1-4; 10 nucleotides agree with TRBD1. Germline CDR1 and CDR2: SGHRS and YFSETQ. V was clipped by 4 bases and J by 7 bases; unmatched bases: 10. The CDR3 extends over 16 amino acids. DNA of the CDR3: TGCGCCAGCAGCGCGAAGACAGGGGGCGGTGGTGAAAAACTGTTTTTT. Translation: CASSAKTGGGGEKLFF.

V and J are TRBV11-2 and TRBJ1-2; tentative D call: TRBD1 (6 bases). The V end lost 0 bases, the J end lost 4 bases, and 21 bases lay between the germline ends. Per the germline V gene, CDR1 is SGHAT and CDR2 is FQNNGV. The CDR3 length is 18 residues. CDR3 sequence: CASSLDPRGPNHSYGYTF. DNA of the CDR3: TGTGCCAGCAGCTTAGATCCCAGGGGCCCAAACCATAGCTATGGCTACACCTTC.

The genes are TRBV3-1 (or the pseudogene TRBV3-2) and TRBJ2-1; D perhaps matches TRBD1 (6 bases). The germline gives CDR1 LGHDT, CDR2 YNNKEL (reference sequence). The CDR3 length is 16 residues. Trimming removed 1 base from V and 8 bases from J, with 18 bases in between. The CDR3 loop reads CASSQVETGRHDEQFF. The CDR3 coding sequence is TGTGCCAGCAGCCAAGTGGAAACAGGGCGGCACGATGAGCAGTTCTTC.

V is TRBV12-3 or TRBV12-4 and J is TRBJ1-3; D is unclear. Trimming left V 2 bases short and J 3 bases short, with 5 bases between. The CDR3 sequence is 13 residues long. The CDR3 here is CASSLSIGNTIYF. CDR3 coding DNA: TGTGCCAGCAGTTTATCCATTGGAAACACCATATATTTT.

This chain joins TRBV5-8 and TRBJ1-1; no reliable D call. The CDR3 spans 13 residues. V was trimmed by 2 bases and J by 1 base, leaving 6 bases between them. Germline V gene data show CDR1 as SGHTS and CDR2 as YDEGEE. CDR3 amino acids: CASSFLRNTEAFF. The CDR3 DNA reads TGTGCCAGCAGCTTCCTCAGGAACACTGAAGCTTTCTTT.

The chain combines TRBV5-1 with TRBJ2-5, with TRBD1 identical over 9 bases. This CDR3 comprises 17 residues. V was pared by 4 bases and J by 2 bases, with 12 bases of the junction left unmatched. Germline V gene data show CDR1 as SGHRS and CDR2 as YFSETQ. The CDR3 spells CASSGTGNPRRQETQYF. The CDR3 DNA reads TGCGCCAGCAGCGGGACAGGGAACCCCCGAAGACAAGAGACCCAGTACTTC.

CDR3 nucleotides: TGCGCCAGCAGCTTGGGGTCGACAGGGTTTGGTGGGGCCAACGTCCTGACTTTC. Encoded protein: CASSLGSTGFGGANVLTF. The chain uses TRBV5-1 and TRBJ2-6; 7 nucleotides align to TRBD1. This CDR3 is 18 amino acids long. CDR1 is SGHRS and CDR2 is YFSETQ in the germline V gene. V dropped 0 bases and J dropped 3; count of bases not matched to a gene: 9.

The rearrangement links TRBV21-1 to TRBJ2-3; TRBD1 is the table's D call, not checked against the DNA. TRBV21-1 has pseudogene status. CDR3 length: 18 amino acids. The CDR3 reads CASRTMTSDRALTDTQYF. As DNA, the CDR3 is TGTGCCAGCAGGACAATGACCTCCGACAGGGCCCTCACAGATACGCAGTATTTT.

The genes are TRBV19 and TRBJ2-3; 12 nucleotides agree with TRBD2. Germline-derived CDR1 and CDR2 are LNHDA and SQIVND (reference sequence). The CDR3 extends over 17 amino acids. After removal of 5 bases from V and 7 bases from J, the junction contained 13 bases not matched to a gene. The CDR3 here is CASSRLAGDVGGNTQYF. CDR3 sequence (DNA): TGTGCCAGTAGTCGACTAGCGGGAGACGTGGGAGGAAATACGCAGTATTTT. Variable domain in full (rest from reference TRBV19 and TRBJ2-3): DGGITQSPKYLFRKEGQNVTLSCEQNLNHDAMYWYRQDPGQGLRLIYYSQIVNDFQKGDIAEGYSVSREKKESFPLTVTSAQKNPTAFYLCASSRLAGDVGGNTQYFGPGTRLTVL.

The chain combines TRBV3-1 (or the pseudogene TRBV3-2) with TRBJ2-3; 11 positions agree with TRBD2. From germline, CDR1 is LGHDT and CDR2 YNNKEL (reference sequence). Trimming at V came to 3 bases and at J to 4 bases, leaving 6 bases not matched to a gene. The CDR3 totals 16 residues. The CDR3, as DNA: TGTGCCAGCAGCCATTCACTAGCGGGAGCTCCAGATACGCAGTATTTT. Its translation is CASSHSLAGAPDTQYF.

The chain carries TRBV7-9 and TRBJ1-3, with 8 bases identical to TRBD1. After removal of 1 base from V and 4 bases from J, the junction contained 3 bases not matched to a gene. Germline CDR1 and CDR2: SEHNR and FQNEAQ (reference sequence). This CDR3 has 15 amino acids. The CDR3 sequence is CASSLGTGSGNTIYF. CDR3 DNA: TGTGCCAGCAGCTTAGGGACAGGGTCGGGAAACACCATATATTTT.

The chain joins TRBV12-3 or TRBV12-4 to TRBJ2-7, with 9 positions matching TRBD1. The V gene end was trimmed by 8 bases and the J gene end by 2 bases; junction bases not matched to a gene: 4. The CDR3 is 13 amino acids. CDR3 coding DNA: TGTGCCAGCTTACAGGGGGCGGCCTACGAGCAGTACTTC. This translates into CASLQGAAYEQYF.

This sequence joins TRBV5-1 and TRBJ2-2; 11 positions agree with TRBD2. V was clipped by 0 bases and J by 6 bases; unmatched bases: 13. Germline V lookup: CDR1 SGHRS, CDR2 YFSETQ. The CDR3 spans 19 residues. The CDR3 bases are TGCGCCAGCAGCTTGGAATTAGCGGGAGGGCCATATAGTCCCGGGGAGCTGTTTTTT. It translates to CASSLELAGGPYSPGELFF.